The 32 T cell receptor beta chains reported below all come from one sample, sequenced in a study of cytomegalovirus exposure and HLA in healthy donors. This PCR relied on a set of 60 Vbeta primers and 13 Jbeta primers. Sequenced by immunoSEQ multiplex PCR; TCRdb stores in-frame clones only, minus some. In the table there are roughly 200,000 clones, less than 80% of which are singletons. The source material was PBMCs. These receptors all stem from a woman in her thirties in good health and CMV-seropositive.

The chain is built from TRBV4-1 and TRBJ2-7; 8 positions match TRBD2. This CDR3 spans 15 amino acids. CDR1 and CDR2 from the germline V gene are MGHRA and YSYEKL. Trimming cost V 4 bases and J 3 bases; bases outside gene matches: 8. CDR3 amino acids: CASSPSRGVDYEQYF. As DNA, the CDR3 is TGCGCCAGCAGCCCCTCGCGGGGGGTTGACTACGAGCAGTACTTC.

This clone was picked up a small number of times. Written as DNA, the CDR3 is TGCAGCGCTGCTTCCGGGACAGTTTCCTACGAGCAGTACTTC. Translation gives CSAASGTVSYEQYF. The chain employs TRBV29-1 and TRBJ2-7; 7 nucleotides align to TRBD1. After removal of 7 bases from V and 1 base from J, the junction contained 10 bases not matched to a gene. The CDR3 covers 14 residues. Germline V gene data show CDR1 as SQVTM and CDR2 as ANQGSEA.

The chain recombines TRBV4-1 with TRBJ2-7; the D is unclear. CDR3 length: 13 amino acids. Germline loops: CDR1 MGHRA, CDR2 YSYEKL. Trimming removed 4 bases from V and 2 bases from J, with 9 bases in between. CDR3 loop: CASSPSGTYEQYF. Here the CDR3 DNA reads TGCGCCAGCAGCCCCTCAGGTACCTACGAGCAGTACTTC.

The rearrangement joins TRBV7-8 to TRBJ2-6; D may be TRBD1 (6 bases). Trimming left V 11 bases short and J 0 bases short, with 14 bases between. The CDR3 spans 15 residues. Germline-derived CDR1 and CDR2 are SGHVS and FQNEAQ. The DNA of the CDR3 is TGTGCCCGGGGCGAGGGGGACTCTGGGGCCAACGTCCTGACTTTC. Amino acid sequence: CARGEGDSGANVLTF.

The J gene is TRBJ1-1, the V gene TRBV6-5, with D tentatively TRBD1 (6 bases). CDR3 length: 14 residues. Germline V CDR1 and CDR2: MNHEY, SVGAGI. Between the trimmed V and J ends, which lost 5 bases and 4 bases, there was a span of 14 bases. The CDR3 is CASSLRLGGTEAFF. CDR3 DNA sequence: TGTGCCAGCAGTCTTCGCTTAGGGGGCACTGAAGCTTTCTTT.

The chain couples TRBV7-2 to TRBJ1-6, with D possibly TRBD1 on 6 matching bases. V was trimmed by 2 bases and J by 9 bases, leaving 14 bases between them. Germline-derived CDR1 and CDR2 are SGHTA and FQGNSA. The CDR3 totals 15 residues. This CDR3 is CASSLTGLLLSPLHF. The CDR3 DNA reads TGTGCCAGCAGCTTAACAGGGTTATTGCTTTCACCCCTCCACTTT.

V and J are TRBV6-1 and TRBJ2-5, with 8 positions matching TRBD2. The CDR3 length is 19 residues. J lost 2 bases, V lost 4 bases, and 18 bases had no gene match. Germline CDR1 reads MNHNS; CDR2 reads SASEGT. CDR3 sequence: CASSVRVSTGGPIQETQYF. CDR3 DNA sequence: TGTGCCAGCAGTGTAAGGGTTTCCACGGGAGGGCCTATTCAAGAGACCCAGTACTTC.

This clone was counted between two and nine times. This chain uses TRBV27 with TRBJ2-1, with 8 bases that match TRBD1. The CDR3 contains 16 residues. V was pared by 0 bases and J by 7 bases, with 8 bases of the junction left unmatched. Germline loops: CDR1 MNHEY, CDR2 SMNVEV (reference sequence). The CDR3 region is CASSLSQGAIDNEQFF. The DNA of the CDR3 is TGTGCCAGCAGTTTATCTCAGGGGGCTATAGATAATGAGCAGTTCTTC.

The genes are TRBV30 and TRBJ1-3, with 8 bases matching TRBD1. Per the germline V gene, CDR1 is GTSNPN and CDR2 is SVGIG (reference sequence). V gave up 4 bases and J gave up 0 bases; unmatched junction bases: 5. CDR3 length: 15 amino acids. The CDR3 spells CAWTGGGYSGNTIYF. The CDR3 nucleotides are TGTGCCTGGACAGGGGGCGGGTACTCTGGAAACACCATATATTTT.

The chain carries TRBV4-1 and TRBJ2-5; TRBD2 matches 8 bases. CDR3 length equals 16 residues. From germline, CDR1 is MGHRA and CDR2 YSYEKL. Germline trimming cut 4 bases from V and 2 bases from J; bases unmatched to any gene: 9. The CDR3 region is CASSRRAGVVQETQYF. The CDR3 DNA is TGCGCCAGCAGCCGACGAGCGGGAGTGGTTCAAGAGACCCAGTACTTC.

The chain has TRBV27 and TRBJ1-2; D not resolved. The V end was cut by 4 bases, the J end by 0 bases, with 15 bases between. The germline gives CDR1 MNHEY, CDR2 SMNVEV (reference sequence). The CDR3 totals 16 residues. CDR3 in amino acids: CASSYKGELANYGYTF. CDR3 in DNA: TGTGCCAGCAGTTATAAGGGAGAATTAGCTAACTATGGCTACACCTTC.

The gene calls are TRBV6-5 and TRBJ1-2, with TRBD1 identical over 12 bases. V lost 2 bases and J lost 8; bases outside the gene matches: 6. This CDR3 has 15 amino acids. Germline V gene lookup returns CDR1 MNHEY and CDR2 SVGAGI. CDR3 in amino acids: CASSYPGQGAGGYTF. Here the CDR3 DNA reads TGTGCCAGCAGTTACCCGGGACAGGGGGCTGGGGGCTACACCTTC.

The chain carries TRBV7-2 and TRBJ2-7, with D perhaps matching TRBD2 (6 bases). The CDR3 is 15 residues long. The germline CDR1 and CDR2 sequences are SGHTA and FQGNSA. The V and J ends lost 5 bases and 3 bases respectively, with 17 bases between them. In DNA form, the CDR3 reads TGTGCCAGCAGCCCCAGACCCGGGAGAGACTACGAGCAGTACTTC. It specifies CASSPRPGRDYEQYF.

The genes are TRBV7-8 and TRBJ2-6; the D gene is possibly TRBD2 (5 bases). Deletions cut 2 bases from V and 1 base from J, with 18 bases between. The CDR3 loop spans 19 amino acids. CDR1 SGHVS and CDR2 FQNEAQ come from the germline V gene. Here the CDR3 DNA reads TGTGCCAGCAGCTTAATTATCGGGGAATTTAGGTCTGGGGCCAACGTCCTGACTTTC. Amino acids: CASSLIIGEFRSGANVLTF.

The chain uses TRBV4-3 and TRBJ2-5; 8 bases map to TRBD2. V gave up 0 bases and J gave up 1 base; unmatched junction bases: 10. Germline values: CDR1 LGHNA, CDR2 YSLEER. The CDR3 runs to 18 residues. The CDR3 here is CASSQDARRGRLQETQYF. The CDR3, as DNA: TGCGCCAGCAGCCAAGATGCTCGGCGCGGGAGGCTCCAAGAGACCCAGTACTTC.

CDR3 coding DNA: TGTGCCAGCAGCTTGTTAGCCTCTTCGTATGAGCAGTTCTTC. It yields the protein CASSLLASSYEQFF. J is TRBJ2-1 and V is TRBV5-5, with D unclear. Looked up from germline, CDR1 is SGHKS and CDR2 is YYEKEE (reference sequence). V was pared by 1 base and J by 8 bases, with 13 bases between. This CDR3 has 14 residues.

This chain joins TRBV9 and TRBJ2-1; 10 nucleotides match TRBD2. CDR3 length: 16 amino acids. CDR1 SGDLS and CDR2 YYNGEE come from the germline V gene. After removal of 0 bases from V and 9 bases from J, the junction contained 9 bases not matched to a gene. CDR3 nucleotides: TGTGCCAGCAGCGTAGAGGGGGCTAGCGGGAGACGTGAGCAGTTCTTC. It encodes CASSVEGASGRREQFF.

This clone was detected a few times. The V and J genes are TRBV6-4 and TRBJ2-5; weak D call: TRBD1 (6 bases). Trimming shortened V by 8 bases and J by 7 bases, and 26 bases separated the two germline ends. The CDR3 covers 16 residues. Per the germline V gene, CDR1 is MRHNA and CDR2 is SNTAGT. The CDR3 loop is CASLRGYLTTRGTQYF. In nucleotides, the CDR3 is TGTGCCAGCCTAAGGGGGTACCTAACCACACGAGGGACCCAGTACTTC.

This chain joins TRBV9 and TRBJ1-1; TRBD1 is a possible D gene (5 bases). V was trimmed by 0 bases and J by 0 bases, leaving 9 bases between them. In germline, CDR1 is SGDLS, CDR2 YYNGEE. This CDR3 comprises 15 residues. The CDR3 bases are TGTGCCAGCAGCGTAGTCGGGGGTATGAACACTGAAGCTTTCTTT. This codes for CASSVVGGMNTEAFF. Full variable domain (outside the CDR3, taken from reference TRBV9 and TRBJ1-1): DSGVTQTPKHLITATGQRVTLRCSPRSGDLSVYWYQQSLDQGLQFLIQYYNGEERAKGNILERFSAQQFPDLHSELNLSSLELGDSALYFCASSVVGGMNTEAFFGQGTRLTVV.

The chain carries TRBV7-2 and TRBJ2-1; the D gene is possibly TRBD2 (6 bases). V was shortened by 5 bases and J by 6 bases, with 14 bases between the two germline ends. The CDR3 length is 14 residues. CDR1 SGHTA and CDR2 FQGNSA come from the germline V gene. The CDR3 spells CASSDMRGSNEQFF. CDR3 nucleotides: TGTGCCAGCAGCGACATGCGGGGTTCCAATGAGCAGTTCTTC.

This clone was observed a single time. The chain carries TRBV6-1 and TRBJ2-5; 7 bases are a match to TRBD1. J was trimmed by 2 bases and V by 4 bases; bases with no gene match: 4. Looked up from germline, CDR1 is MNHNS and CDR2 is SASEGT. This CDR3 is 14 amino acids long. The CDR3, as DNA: TGTGCCAGCAGTGGAAGACAGGGTCAAGAGACCCAGTACTTC. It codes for CASSGRQGQETQYF.

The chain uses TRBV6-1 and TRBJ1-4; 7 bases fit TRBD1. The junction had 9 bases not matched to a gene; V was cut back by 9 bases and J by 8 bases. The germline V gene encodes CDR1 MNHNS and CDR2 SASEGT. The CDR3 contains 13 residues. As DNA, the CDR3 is TGTGCCAGTACAACAGGGGTCCGGGAAAAACTGTTTTTT. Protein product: CASTTGVREKLFF.

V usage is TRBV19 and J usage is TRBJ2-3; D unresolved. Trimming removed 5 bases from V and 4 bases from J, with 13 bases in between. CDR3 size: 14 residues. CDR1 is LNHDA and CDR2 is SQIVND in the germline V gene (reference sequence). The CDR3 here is CASSVLTDADTQYF. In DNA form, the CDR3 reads TGTGCCAGTAGTGTATTGACTGACGCAGATACGCAGTATTTT.

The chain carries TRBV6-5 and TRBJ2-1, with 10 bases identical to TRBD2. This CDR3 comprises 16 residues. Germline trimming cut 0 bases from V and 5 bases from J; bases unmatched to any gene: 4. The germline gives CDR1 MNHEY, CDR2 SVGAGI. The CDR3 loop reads CASSYSSGGPNNEQFF. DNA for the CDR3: TGTGCCAGCAGTTACTCTAGCGGGGGGCCCAACAATGAGCAGTTCTTC.

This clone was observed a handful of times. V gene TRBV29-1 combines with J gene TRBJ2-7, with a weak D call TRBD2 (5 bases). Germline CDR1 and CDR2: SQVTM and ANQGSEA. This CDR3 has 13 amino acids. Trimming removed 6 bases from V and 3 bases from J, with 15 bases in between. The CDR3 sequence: CSVAGRAYYEQYF. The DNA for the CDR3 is TGCAGCGTCGCTGGGCGGGCGTACTACGAGCAGTACTTC.

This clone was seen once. The CDR3 here is CASSLIATADEQFF. DNA of the CDR3: TGTGCCAGCAGCTTAATAGCCACCGCGGATGAGCAGTTCTTC. The rearrangement joins TRBV7-2 to TRBJ2-1; D gene unclear. The CDR3 is 14 amino acids. Germline V lookup: CDR1 SGHTA, CDR2 FQGNSA. With 2 bases removed from V and 8 bases from J, the gap between germline ends came to 13 bases.

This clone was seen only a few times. CDR3 protein: CATSGGPPETQYF. CDR3 sequence (DNA): TGTGCCACAAGCGGGGGGCCCCCAGAGACCCAGTACTTC. The rearrangement uses TRBV7-2 and TRBJ2-5; 9 bases line up with TRBD2. The ends lost 10 bases at V and 4 bases at J; junction bases unmatched: 7. This CDR3 is 13 amino acids long. Per germline, CDR1 SGHTA and CDR2 FQGNSA.

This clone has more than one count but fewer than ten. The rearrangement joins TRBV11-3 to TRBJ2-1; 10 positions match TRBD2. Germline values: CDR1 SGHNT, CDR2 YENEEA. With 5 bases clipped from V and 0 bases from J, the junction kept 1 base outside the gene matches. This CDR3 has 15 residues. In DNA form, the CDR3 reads TGTGCCAGCAGCCGACTAGCGGGCTCCTACAATGAGCAGTTCTTC. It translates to CASSRLAGSYNEQFF.

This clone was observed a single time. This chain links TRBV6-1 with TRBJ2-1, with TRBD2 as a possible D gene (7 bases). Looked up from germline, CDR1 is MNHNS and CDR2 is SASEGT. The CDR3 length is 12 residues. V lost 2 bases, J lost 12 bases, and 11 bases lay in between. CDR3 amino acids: CASSEWGGPQFF. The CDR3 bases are TGTGCCAGCAGTGAATGGGGGGGGCCGCAGTTCTTC.

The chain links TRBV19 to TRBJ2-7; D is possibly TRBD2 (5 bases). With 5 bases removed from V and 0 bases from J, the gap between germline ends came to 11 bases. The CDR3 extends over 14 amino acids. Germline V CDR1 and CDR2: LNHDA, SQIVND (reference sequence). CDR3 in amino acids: CASSSGYTSYEQYF. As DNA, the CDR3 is TGTGCCAGTAGTTCGGGATATACCTCCTACGAGCAGTACTTC.

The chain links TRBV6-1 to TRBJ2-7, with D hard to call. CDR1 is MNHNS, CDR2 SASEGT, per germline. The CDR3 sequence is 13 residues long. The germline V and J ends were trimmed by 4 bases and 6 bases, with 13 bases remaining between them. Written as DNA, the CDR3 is TGTGCCAGCAGTGCCTTGCGAGGCCTCGAGCAGTACTTC. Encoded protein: CASSALRGLEQYF.

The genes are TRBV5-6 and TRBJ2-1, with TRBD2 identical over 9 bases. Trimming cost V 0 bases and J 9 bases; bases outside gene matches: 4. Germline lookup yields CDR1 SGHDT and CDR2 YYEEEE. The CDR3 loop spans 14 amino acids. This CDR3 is CASSLVLAGSEQFF. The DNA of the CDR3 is TGTGCCAGCAGCTTGGTTCTAGCGGGGAGTGAGCAGTTCTTC.